This T cell receptor beta chain was identified during a study of T cell responses to AZD1222 COVID-19 vaccine. As concerns this clone: The antigen is not known.

Study-wide results and caveats: Spike-specific TCR depth and breadth grew after two AZD1222 doses.

The CDR3 covers 15 residues. V lost 6 bases, J lost 0 bases, and 12 bases lay in between. Germline values: CDR1 SGHRS, CDR2 YFSETQ. Sequencing was performed with immunoSEQ multiplex PCR; in TCRdb, only in-frame clones are kept and a portion is missing. The repertoire includes around 80,000 clones, 90% of them detected once, and roughly 5.6% sits in the top ten. The sample was peripheral blood, taken on day 0 of AZD1222 vaccination. The chain couples TRBV5-1 to TRBJ2-2; TRBD1 is a possible D gene (5 bases). The clonotype was recovered from an adult in good health. The CDR3 nucleotides are TGCGCCAGCACCGACGACAGAACGAACACCGGGGAGCTGTTTTTT. Encoded protein: CASTDDRTNTGELFF.